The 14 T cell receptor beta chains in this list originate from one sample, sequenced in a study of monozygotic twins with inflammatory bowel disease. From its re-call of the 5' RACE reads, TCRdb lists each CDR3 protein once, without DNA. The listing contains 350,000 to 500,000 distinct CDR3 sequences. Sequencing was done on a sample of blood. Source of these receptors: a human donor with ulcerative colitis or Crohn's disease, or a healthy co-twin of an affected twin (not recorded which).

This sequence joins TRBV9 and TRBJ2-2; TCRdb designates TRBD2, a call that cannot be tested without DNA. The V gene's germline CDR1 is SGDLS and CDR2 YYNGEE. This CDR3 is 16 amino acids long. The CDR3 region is CASSPRQREWTGELFF.

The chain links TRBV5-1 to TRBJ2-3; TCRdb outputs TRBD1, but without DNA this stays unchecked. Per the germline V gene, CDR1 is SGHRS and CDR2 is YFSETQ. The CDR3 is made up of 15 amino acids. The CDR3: CASSLSGGFTDTQYF.

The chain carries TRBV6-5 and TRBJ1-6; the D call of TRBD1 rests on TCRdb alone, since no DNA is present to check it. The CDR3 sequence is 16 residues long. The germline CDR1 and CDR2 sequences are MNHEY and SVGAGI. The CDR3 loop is CASSYFRDVRNSPLHF.

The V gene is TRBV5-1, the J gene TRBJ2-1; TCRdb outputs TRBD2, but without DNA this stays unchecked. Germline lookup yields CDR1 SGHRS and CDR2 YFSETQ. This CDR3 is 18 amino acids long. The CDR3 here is CASNTPGLAGGGDNEQFF.

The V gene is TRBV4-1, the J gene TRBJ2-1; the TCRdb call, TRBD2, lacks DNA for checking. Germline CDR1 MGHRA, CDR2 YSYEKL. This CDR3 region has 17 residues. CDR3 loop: CASSQGTSGHSYNEQFF.

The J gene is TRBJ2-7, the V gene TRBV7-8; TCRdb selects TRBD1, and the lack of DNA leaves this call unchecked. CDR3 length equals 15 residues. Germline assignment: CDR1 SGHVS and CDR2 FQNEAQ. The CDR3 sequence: CASFSGQGDLYEQYF.

The CDR3 sequence is CASSQSEKQFF. This chain joins TRBV7-2 and TRBJ2-1; the D gene TCRdb calls, TRBD2, cannot be checked with no DNA. The length of the CDR3 is 11 residues. Germline CDR1 and CDR2: SGHTA and FQGNSA.

CDR3 residues: CASILGAGANVLTF. The gene calls are TRBV6-6 and TRBJ2-6; TCRdb gives TRBD2 as the D gene, but with no DNA this cannot be confirmed. Germline CDR1 reads MNHNY; CDR2 reads SVGAGI (reference sequence). The CDR3 covers 14 residues.

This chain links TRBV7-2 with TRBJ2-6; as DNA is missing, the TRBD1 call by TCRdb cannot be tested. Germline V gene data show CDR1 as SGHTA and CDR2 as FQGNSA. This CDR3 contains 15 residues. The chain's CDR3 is CASSEQGTGANVLTF. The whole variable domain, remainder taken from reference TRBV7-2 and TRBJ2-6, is GAGVSQSPSNKVTEKGKDVELRCDPISGHTALYWYRQSLGQGLEFLIYFQGNSAPDKSGLPSDRFSAERTGGSVSTLTIQRTQQEDSAVYLCASSEQGTGANVLTFGAGSRLTVL.

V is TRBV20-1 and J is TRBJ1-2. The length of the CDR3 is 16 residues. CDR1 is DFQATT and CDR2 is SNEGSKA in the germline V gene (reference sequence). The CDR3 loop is CSALRGEGRGISGYTF.

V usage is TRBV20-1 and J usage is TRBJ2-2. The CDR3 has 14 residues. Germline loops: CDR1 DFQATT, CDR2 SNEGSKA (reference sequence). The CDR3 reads CSARDAGNTGELFF.

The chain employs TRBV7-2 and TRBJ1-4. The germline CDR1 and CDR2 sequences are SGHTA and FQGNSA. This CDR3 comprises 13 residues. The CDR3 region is CASKETLNEKLFF. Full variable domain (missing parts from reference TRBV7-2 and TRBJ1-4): GAGVSQSPSNKVTEKGKDVELRCDPISGHTALYWYRQSLGQGLEFLIYFQGNSAPDKSGLPSDRFSAERTGGSVSTLTIQRTQQEDSAVYLCASKETLNEKLFFGSGTQLSVL.

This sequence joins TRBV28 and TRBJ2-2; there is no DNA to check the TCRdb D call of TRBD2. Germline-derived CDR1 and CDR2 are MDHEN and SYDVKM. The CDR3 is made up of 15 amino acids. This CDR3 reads CASSLGGSSERELFF.

The CDR3 reads CASSLKGGTEGYLYEQYF. The genes are TRBV13 and TRBJ2-7; TCRdb names TRBD1, which stays unverified in the absence of DNA. This CDR3 contains 18 residues. From germline, CDR1 is PRHDT and CDR2 FYEKMQ (reference sequence).